Below are 6 T cell receptor beta chains sequenced from a single sample in a study of CXCR3-negative and CXCR3-positive naive CD8 T cells. Study results and caveats: Hydrophobicity was higher for TRB CDR3s found in CXCR3-positive naive cells than in CXCR3-negative naive cells.

Their antigen targets remain unknown. The libraries of TRB cDNA were constructed through 5' RACE using UMI labels. TCRdb derives one entry per CDR3 protein from the 5' RACE reads, leaving out DNA. The sample table sets out about 50,000 distinct CDR3 sequences. The sequenced material came from naive CXCR3+ CD8+ T cells from blood. Subset described: CD45RO-CCR7+CD27+CD95- naive CD8+ T cells expressing CXCR3 (TNR3+). The receptors here all came from a human donor in good health. Some clones in this sample may be carry-over from other donors' samples.

The chain employs TRBV12-3 or TRBV12-4 and TRBJ1-2; checking the TCRdb D call of TRBD1 is not possible without DNA. This CDR3 contains 13 residues. The CDR3: CASSGTGGYGYTF.

The J gene is TRBJ2-7, the V gene TRBV5-1. Per germline, CDR1 SGHRS and CDR2 YFSETQ. This CDR3 has 14 residues. CDR3 sequence: CASSLEGEPYEQYF.

The chain employs TRBV5-5 and TRBJ1-2. CDR1 and CDR2 from the germline V gene are SGHKS and YYEKEE (reference sequence). The CDR3 has 16 residues. The chain's CDR3 is CASTPRSTPGHMGYTF.

The rearrangement uses TRBV5-1 and TRBJ1-2; the D call from TCRdb, TRBD1, cannot be confirmed without DNA. Germline CDR1 reads SGHRS; CDR2 reads YFSETQ. This CDR3 comprises 15 residues. The CDR3 sequence is CASSLSGTGDYGYTF.

V usage is TRBV29-1 and J usage is TRBJ1-1. The germline V gene encodes CDR1 SQVTM and CDR2 ANQGSEA. The CDR3 is made up of 11 amino acids. CDR3: CSVPQNTEAFF.

The chain recombines TRBV12-3 or TRBV12-4 with TRBJ2-5; TCRdb lists TRBD2, though no DNA is available to test this call. The CDR3 loop spans 18 amino acids. The CDR3 reads CASSFGTSPLPHKETQYF.